Each of the 18 T cell receptor beta chains below was sequenced from the same sample in a study of shared clonotypes between healthy human individuals. Sequencing was performed with immunoSEQ multiplex PCR; in TCRdb, only in-frame clones are kept and a portion is missing. The sample holds about 690,000 clones, roughly 88% seen once. The sequencing input was memory CD8+ T cells from PBMCs. Subset denoted: CD45RO+ cells pooled with CCR7-negative TemRA cells. The receptors shown here come from a man younger than 35 in good health. Some clones in this sample may be carry-over from other donors' samples.

This clone has a single count. The rearrangement joins TRBV19 to TRBJ1-1; no definite D call. Trimming shortened V by 4 bases and J by 0 bases, and 6 bases separated the two germline ends. The CDR3 sequence is 13 residues long. CDR1 is LNHDA and CDR2 is SQIVND in the germline V gene (reference sequence). The CDR3 spells CASSKVLNTEAFF. The CDR3 DNA reads as TGTGCCAGTAGTAAAGTACTGAACACTGAAGCTTTCTTT.

This clone was recorded a few times. The chain links TRBV4-1 to TRBJ2-7, with a weak D call TRBD2 (6 bases). Trimming removed 1 base from V and 5 bases from J, with 18 bases in between. The CDR3 sequence is 16 residues long. Germline V CDR1 and CDR2: MGHRA, YSYEKL. The CDR3 spells CASSQVGGKGGNEQYF. The CDR3 nucleotides are TGCGCCAGCAGCCAAGTCGGCGGGAAGGGCGGCAACGAGCAGTACTTC.

This chain uses TRBV9 with TRBJ2-5; 10 bases are a match to TRBD1. Germline V CDR1 and CDR2: SGDLS, YYNGEE. This CDR3 spans 16 amino acids. V trimming: 3 bases; J trimming: 7 bases; junction bases outside the gene matches: 12. Here the CDR3 DNA reads TGTGCCAGCAGCGGACCGGGACAGGGGCCTACATGGACCCAGTACTTC. Residues: CASSGPGQGPTWTQYF. The full variable domain, in which reference TRBV9 and TRBJ2-5 provide the parts outside the CDR3, is DSGVTQTPKHLITATGQRVTLRCSPRSGDLSVYWYQQSLDQGLQFLIQYYNGEERAKGNILERFSAQQFPDLHSELNLSSLELGDSALYFCASSGPGQGPTWTQYFGPGTRLLVL.

The chain has TRBV7-8 and TRBJ1-1; a possible D gene is TRBD1 (6 bases). The CDR3 extends over 15 amino acids. V was pared by 5 bases and J by 2 bases, with 15 bases between. Germline CDR1 SGHVS, CDR2 FQNEAQ. CDR3: CASSPYRARNTEAFF. The DNA for the CDR3 is TGTGCCAGCAGCCCCTACAGGGCACGAAACACTGAAGCTTTCTTT.

For this clone: The sample contains more than one DNA sequence encoding this CDR3. The chain employs TRBV7-9 and TRBJ2-7; D not resolved. The CDR3 spans 13 residues. Germline assignment: CDR1 SEHNR and CDR2 FQNEAQ (reference sequence). Deletions cut 1 base from V and 4 bases from J, with 8 bases between. CDR3 nucleotides: TGTGCCAGCAGCTTAGTATCGACTTACGAGCAGTACTTC. This gives the protein CASSLVSTYEQYF.

For the CDR3, the DNA is TGTGCCAGCAGTGAAAGGGGGACAGATACGCAGTATTTT. Translating it yields CASSERGTDTQYF. The chain recombines TRBV7-6 with TRBJ2-3, with TRBD1 as a possible D gene (6 bases). The CDR3 has 13 amino acids. Germline V gene sequence: CDR1 SGHVS, CDR2 FNYEAQ. V was shortened by 6 bases and J by 3 bases, with 10 bases between the two germline ends.

V is TRBV4-1 and J is TRBJ2-1; D is ambiguous. The CDR3 is 14 amino acids. The germline V gene has CDR1 MGHRA and CDR2 YSYEKL. Deletions cut 0 bases from V and 10 bases from J, with 13 bases between. This chain's CDR3 is CASSQEWGAAEQFF. For the CDR3, the DNA is TGCGCCAGCAGCCAAGAGTGGGGTGCGGCAGAGCAGTTCTTC.

The chain uses TRBV7-9 and TRBJ1-1; D is ambiguous. The V end lost 5 bases, the J end lost 0 bases, and 19 bases lay between the germline ends. CDR3 size: 17 residues. Germline V gives CDR1 SEHNR, CDR2 FQNEAQ (reference sequence). The CDR3 region has the DNA TGTGCCAGCAGCCTCATCCCGGGGTCGTCCATGAACACTGAAGCTTTCTTT. This codes for CASSLIPGSSMNTEAFF.

The chain recombines TRBV9 with TRBJ1-2; 7 bases match TRBD1. This CDR3 spans 15 amino acids. Germline V CDR1 and CDR2: SGDLS, YYNGEE. The ends lost 4 bases at V and 3 bases at J; junction bases unmatched: 9. CDR3 loop: CASSIGQVADYGYTF. CDR3 coding DNA: TGTGCCAGCAGCATTGGACAGGTCGCCGACTATGGCTACACCTTC.

The chain uses TRBV28 and TRBJ1-4; D is undetermined. V lost 3 bases, J lost 1 base, and 6 bases lay in between. The CDR3 runs 14 residues. The germline V gene has CDR1 MDHEN and CDR2 SYDVKM. The CDR3 region is CASSFRVTNEKLFF. The CDR3 DNA reads TGTGCCAGCAGTTTTAGGGTAACTAATGAAAAACTGTTTTTT.

In its sample, this clone was seen once. This sequence joins TRBV7-6 and TRBJ2-3; maybe TRBD2 (6 bases). Trimming pared 5 bases from V and 0 bases from J, leaving 12 bases between. Germline CDR1 reads SGHVS; CDR2 reads FNYEAQ. The CDR3 contains 15 residues. DNA of the CDR3: TGTGCCAGCAGCCGCGCCGGGACTAGCACAGATACGCAGTATTTT. Encoded protein: CASSRAGTSTDTQYF.

Worth noting for this clone: The same CDR3 arises from other DNA sequences in this sample as well. The chain carries TRBV9 and TRBJ2-5; 9 bases fit TRBD2. CDR3 size: 15 residues. The trim removed 4 bases at V and 1 base at J, leaving 5 bases unmatched. In germline, CDR1 is SGDLS, CDR2 YYNGEE. The CDR3 region has the DNA TGTGCCAGCAGCCCCAGCGGGAGGCCCCAAGAGACCCAGTACTTC. Translated: CASSPSGRPQETQYF. Full variable domain (remainder filled in from reference TRBV9 and TRBJ2-5): DSGVTQTPKHLITATGQRVTLRCSPRSGDLSVYWYQQSLDQGLQFLIQYYNGEERAKGNILERFSAQQFPDLHSELNLSSLELGDSALYFCASSPSGRPQETQYFGPGTRLLVL.

The V call is TRBV13, the J call TRBJ1-1; D gene uncertain. The germline CDR1 and CDR2 sequences are PRHDT and FYEKMQ (reference sequence). The V and J ends lost 5 bases and 3 bases respectively, with 13 bases between them. The CDR3 covers 14 residues. CDR3 sequence: CASSPALGDTEAFF. Written as DNA, the CDR3 is TGTGCCAGCAGCCCGGCTCTCGGGGACACTGAAGCTTTCTTT.

The chain employs TRBV4-1 and TRBJ2-7, with D possibly being TRBD1 (6 bases). Per the germline V gene, CDR1 is MGHRA and CDR2 is YSYEKL. V was shortened by 0 bases and J by 4 bases, with 16 bases between the two germline ends. CDR3 size: 16 residues. The CDR3 loop reads CASSQDMVQGFYEQYF. In nucleotides, the CDR3 is TGCGCCAGCAGCCAAGATATGGTACAGGGCTTTTACGAGCAGTACTTC.

The chain links TRBV6-5 to TRBJ2-1; 14 nucleotides agree with TRBD2. The germline V gene has CDR1 MNHEY and CDR2 SVGAGI. V dropped 2 bases and J dropped 6; count of bases not matched to a gene: 3. The CDR3 runs to 16 residues. The CDR3 sequence is CASSYGTSGSLNEQFF. For the CDR3, the DNA is TGTGCCAGCAGTTACGGGACTAGCGGGAGTCTCAATGAGCAGTTCTTC.

The V and J genes are TRBV11-2 and TRBJ2-2, with D possibly matching TRBD2 (5 bases). V gave up 4 bases and J gave up 0 bases, with 18 bases separating them. The CDR3 length is 18 residues. Germline V gives CDR1 SGHAT, CDR2 FQNNGV. The CDR3 nucleotides are TGTGCCAGCAGCTCTGCCCCGGAAGAGGGCCCGAACACCGGGGAGCTGTTTTTT. Its protein is CASSSAPEEGPNTGELFF.

The rearrangement uses TRBV5-1 and TRBJ2-3; tentative D call: TRBD2 (6 bases). The CDR3 consists of 17 residues. Deletions cut 0 bases from V and 3 bases from J, with 17 bases between. Germline V gene lookup returns CDR1 SGHRS and CDR2 YFSETQ. The CDR3 DNA reads as TGCGCCAGCAGCTTGGATCCCAGGTTAGCGGATACAGATACGCAGTATTTT. Translated, it gives CASSLDPRLADTDTQYF.

This chain joins TRBV28 and TRBJ1-5; D call uncertain. The germline V gene has CDR1 MDHEN and CDR2 SYDVKM. The CDR3 is 16 amino acids. Trimming removed 3 bases at V and 3 bases at J, with 15 bases between. CDR3: CASSFLFGEPNQPQHF. The CDR3 nucleotides read TGTGCCAGCAGTTTTCTTTTTGGGGAACCCAATCAGCCCCAGCATTTT.